These 9 T cell receptor beta chains came from one sample sequenced in a study of blood T cells in healthy people across ages. PCR was performed a second time for roughly 7 to 12 cycles using a sample-barcoded 5' primer and a J-beta primer mix. TCRdb called the 5' RACE reads again in MiXCR, with one record for every CDR3 protein. Of approximately 800,000 distinct CDR3 sequences listed, 58% are singletons. The sequenced material came from blood. The receptors originated from a man younger than 40 in good health.

With regard to this clonotype: One junction end disagrees with the germline gene, perhaps due to a read error. The V gene is TRBV25-1, the J gene TRBJ2-7; 7 nucleotides align to TRBD2. The CDR3 extends over 15 amino acids. The germline V gene has CDR1 MGHDK and CDR2 SYGVNS. The CDR3 spells CASSDTAGSSYEQYF. The CDR3 DNA is TGTGCTAGCAGTGATACAGCGGGAAGCTCCTACGAGCAGTACTTC.

As for this clonotype: Germline and junction disagree at one end, which may indicate a read error. The rearrangement links TRBV25-1 to TRBJ1-2, with 9 nucleotides matching TRBD1. Germline-derived CDR1 and CDR2 are MGHDK and SYGVNS. The CDR3 runs 16 residues. CDR3 amino acids: CAGSGDRVLKLDGYTF. The CDR3 nucleotides read TGTGCCGGCAGTGGGGACAGGGTTCTAAAGTTGGATGGCTACACCTTC.

This clonotype is a singleton in its sample. The chain employs TRBV6-6 and TRBJ2-5; D is possibly TRBD1 (7 bases). CDR1 and CDR2 (germline): MNHNY, SVGAGI (reference sequence). The CDR3 is made up of 14 amino acids. V was shortened by 0 bases and J by 5 bases, with 10 bases between the two germline ends. CDR3 sequence: CASSYSSGGETQYF. CDR3 sequence (DNA): TGTGCCAGCAGTTACTCTTCAGGGGGGGAGACCCAGTACTTC.

This clonotype has a handful of counts. The chain links TRBV7-2 to TRBJ1-1; D unclear. The CDR3 loop spans 11 amino acids. The V gene lost 3 bases and the J gene lost 7 bases, with 6 bases spanning the gap. Per the germline V gene, CDR1 is SGHTA and CDR2 is FQGNSA. The CDR3 DNA reads as TGTGCCAGCAGCTTGACATATGAAGCTTTCTTT. Its protein is CASSLTYEAFF.

This chain connects TRBV7-9 to TRBJ2-4; 9 bases align to TRBD1. The DNA end is more similar to TRBJ2-7, so the J call may be wrong. This CDR3 is built from 14 residues. The germline V gene encodes CDR1 SEHNR and CDR2 FQNEAQ (reference sequence). The CDR3 reads CASSFLSTGGEQYF. DNA for the CDR3: TGTGCCAGCAGCTTCCTATCGACAGGGGGCGAGCAGTACTTC.

This clonotype was seen a few times. A read error may explain this, as a much larger clone is one base away. V usage is TRBV7-9 and J usage is TRBJ2-1; a possible D gene is TRBD2 (6 bases). The end of the DNA is better explained by TRBJ2-7, so the J call may be wrong. The CDR3 covers 17 residues. CDR1 is SEHNR and CDR2 is FQNEAQ in the germline V gene (reference sequence). For the CDR3, the DNA is TGTGCCAGCAGCACTCGCTCGGGGGATAGCTCCTACAATGAGCAGTACTTC. Amino acids: CASSTRSGDSSYNEQYF.

This clonotype has more than one count but fewer than ten. CDR3 residues: CASSPTGRGLAGYEQYF. For the CDR3, the DNA is TGTGCCAGCAGCCCAACGGGACGTGGGCTAGCAGGATACGAGCAGTACTTC. The gene calls are TRBV11-1 and TRBJ2-7, with D perhaps TRBD1 or TRBD2 (5 bases each). The CDR3 has 17 residues. CDR1 SGHAT and CDR2 FQDESV come from the germline V gene (reference sequence). Trimming removed 5 bases from V and 4 bases from J, with 24 bases in between.

The genes are TRBV11-2 and TRBJ2-5; a possible D gene is TRBD2 (5 bases). Germline V gene sequence: CDR1 SGHAT, CDR2 FQNNGV. V was shortened by 3 bases and J by 5 bases, with 10 bases between the two germline ends. The CDR3 runs to 13 residues. DNA for the CDR3: TGTGCCAGCAGCTTCGGTCCGGGGGAGACCCAGTACTTC. As protein: CASSFGPGETQYF.

This clonotype was observed a few times. The V call is TRBV25-1, the J call TRBJ2-1; 9 nucleotides align to TRBD2. Per germline, CDR1 MGHDK and CDR2 SYGVNS. The ends lost 4 bases at V and 4 bases at J; junction bases unmatched: 5. This CDR3 spans 15 amino acids. The CDR3 loop is CASSALAGLYNEQFF. The CDR3 DNA is TGTGCCAGCAGTGCTCTAGCGGGGTTATACAATGAGCAGTTCTTC.